A single sample is the source of the 19 T cell receptor beta chains below, sequenced in a study of T-cell memory formation after mild COVID-19. TCRdb processed the 5' RACE reads anew with MiXCR; each CDR3 protein has one entry. The data show approximately 350,000 distinct CDR3 sequences, approximately 14% seen once. The sequenced material came from PBMCs or a T cell subset sorted from them (not recorded which). The receptors originated from a man younger than 30 who had mild COVID-19 (a few samples of this study predate the infection). Cell type and time point are not known.

This clonotype was detected a few times. The chain has TRBV2 and TRBJ2-7, with 7 bases fitting TRBD1. The CDR3 sequence is 13 residues long. V dropped 3 bases and J dropped 7; count of bases not matched to a gene: 6. Germline V gene data show CDR1 as SNHLY and CDR2 as FYNNEI. CDR3 sequence reads: CASSDTGVEEQYV. CDR3 in DNA: TGTGCCAGCAGTGACACAGGGGTTGAAGAGCAGTACGTC.

This clonotype has a handful of counts. V is TRBV23-1 and J is TRBJ2-6; tentative D call: TRBD1 (5 bases). TRBV23-1 is an ORF; its function is uncertain. V was pared by 1 base and J by 0 bases, with 16 bases between. There are 19 residues in the CDR3. In nucleotides, the CDR3 is TGCGCCAGCAGTCAATACCCAGGGCTCCCCTCCTCTGGGGCCAACGTCCTGACTTTC. Its translation is CASSQYPGLPSSGANVLTF.

This chain links TRBV12-3 or TRBV12-4 with TRBJ2-1, with 10 bases lining up with TRBD2. The CDR3 has 15 amino acids. V lost 5 bases, J lost 2 bases, and 3 bases stayed unmatched. The CDR3 DNA follows: TGTGCCAGCAGTCCGGGACTAGCGACCTACAATGAGCAGTTCTTC. Protein: CASSPGLATYNEQFF.

This clonotype occurred a few times. The chain links TRBV10-3 to TRBJ2-7; D uncertain. V was clipped by 4 bases and J by 2 bases, with 6 bases between them. Looked up from germline, CDR1 is ENHRY and CDR2 is SYGVKD. The CDR3 contains 12 residues. The CDR3 is CAISGRPYEQYF. CDR3 DNA sequence: TGTGCCATCAGTGGCCGACCCTACGAGCAGTACTTC.

There are a few counts of this clonotype. The genes are TRBV7-2 and TRBJ2-3; 8 nucleotides agree with TRBD2. The CDR3 length is 18 residues. Germline V gene sequence: CDR1 SGHTA, CDR2 FQGNSA. After removal of 1 base from V and 4 bases from J, the junction contained 13 bases not matched to a gene. In DNA form, the CDR3 reads TGTGCCAGCAGCTTAGTCGGGATAGGGAGCGGGGGCCCAGATACGCAGTATTTT. This encodes CASSLVGIGSGGPDTQYF.

V usage is TRBV7-8 and J usage is TRBJ2-2, with D perhaps TRBD1 (6 bases). The germline gives CDR1 SGHVS, CDR2 FQNEAQ. The CDR3 is 14 amino acids. V lost 8 bases and J 1 base, leaving 11 bases between the germline ends. The CDR3 DNA reads as TGTGCCAGCCACAGGGTGGAGAACACCGGGGAGCTGTTTTTT. It specifies CASHRVENTGELFF.

A few counts support this clonotype. V and J are TRBV5-1 and TRBJ2-7; D may match TRBD1 or TRBD2 (5 bases each). The CDR3 extends over 14 amino acids. V lost 5 bases to trimming and J lost 7 bases, with 19 bases between them. CDR1 and CDR2 from the germline V gene are SGHRS and YFSETQ. The CDR3, as DNA: TGCGCCAGCAGACCCGACAGTGAATGGGGGGAGCAGTACTTC. Its protein product is CASRPDSEWGEQYF.

V and J are TRBV14 and TRBJ2-7; D gene unclear. The CDR3 is made up of 14 amino acids. V was trimmed by 3 bases and J by 6 bases, leaving 15 bases between them. The germline V gene has CDR1 SGHDN and CDR2 FVKESK. In nucleotides, the CDR3 is TGTGCCAGCAGCCATCGGCCAGGTTCGGGCGAGCAGTACTTC. Protein sequence: CASSHRPGSGEQYF.

In this sample, this clonotype turned up a few times. The CDR3 sequence is CASSFSGTLRGYTF. The DNA for the CDR3 is TGTGCCAGCAGTTTTTCGGGGACACTACGAGGCTACACCTTC. The J gene is TRBJ1-2, the V gene TRBV12-3 or TRBV12-4, with D tentatively TRBD1 (6 bases). The CDR3 covers 14 residues. Trimming stripped 3 bases from V and 8 bases from J, with 16 bases between.

This clonotype was counted a few times. This chain connects TRBV20-1 to TRBJ2-1; 11 nucleotides align to TRBD2. The CDR3 totals 14 residues. With V trimmed by 6 bases and J by 4 bases, 5 bases remained unmatched. Per germline, CDR1 DFQATT and CDR2 SNEGSKA (reference sequence). CDR3 nucleotides: TGCAGTGCCTCACTAGCGGGGGCTTACAATGAGCAGTTCTTC. Protein sequence: CSASLAGAYNEQFF.

V usage is TRBV7-2 and J usage is TRBJ1-4, with D possibly TRBD1 on 5 matching bases. Germline CDR1 reads SGHTA; CDR2 reads FQGNSA. The CDR3 runs to 15 residues. V lost 3 bases and J 4 bases, leaving 12 bases between the germline ends. CDR3 bases: TGTGCCAGCAGCTTCGGCGGGGACTATAATGAAAAACTGTTTTTT. Its protein product is CASSFGGDYNEKLFF.

This chain connects TRBV7-8 to TRBJ2-7; 8 bases match TRBD2. CDR3 length equals 16 residues. With 0 bases clipped from V and 2 bases from J, the junction kept 6 bases outside the gene matches. CDR1 and CDR2 from the germline V gene are SGHVS and FQNEAQ. In DNA, the CDR3 is TGTGCCAGCAGCTTAGCGCCAGCGGGGGCAACCTACGAGCAGTACGTC. Its protein product is CASSLAPAGATYEQYV.

This clonotype was counted only a few times. The chain employs TRBV5-4 and TRBJ2-1; 9 positions match TRBD1. The CDR3 contains 16 residues. Germline V lookup: CDR1 SGHNT, CDR2 YYREEE (reference sequence). Trimming took 2 bases from V and 9 from J; bases not matched to a gene: 12. The CDR3 protein is CASSLGWGQGQGEQFF. CDR3 sequence (DNA): TGTGCCAGCAGCTTAGGTTGGGGACAGGGACAGGGTGAGCAGTTCTTC.

This clonotype has ten or more counts. The chain links TRBV5-1 to TRBJ2-6; D not certain. The V end lost 3 bases, the J end lost 0 bases, and 10 bases lay between the germline ends. The V gene's germline CDR1 is SGHRS and CDR2 YFSETQ. The length of the CDR3 is 16 residues. The CDR3 loop is CASSSDASSGANVLTF. CDR3 nucleotides: TGCGCCAGCAGCTCTGACGCCAGCTCTGGGGCCAACGTCCTGACTTTC.

The chain has TRBV12-3 or TRBV12-4 and TRBJ1-5; 7 nucleotides agree with TRBD1. J was trimmed by 7 bases and V by 1 base; bases with no gene match: 7. The CDR3 covers 15 residues. The CDR3 loop reads CASSLGQGVEQPQHF. In DNA form, the CDR3 reads TGTGCCAGCAGTTTAGGGCAGGGGGTCGAACAGCCCCAGCATTTT.

This clonotype was counted a few times. The V call is TRBV12-3 or TRBV12-4, the J call TRBJ2-1; weak D call: TRBD1 (5 bases). The CDR3 covers 15 residues. The germline V and J ends were trimmed by 6 bases and 0 bases, with 12 bases remaining between them. The CDR3 spells CASSETASSYNEQFF. CDR3 coding DNA: TGTGCCAGCAGCGAGACAGCCTCCTCCTACAATGAGCAGTTCTTC.

A few counts support this clonotype. The chain uses TRBV7-6 and TRBJ2-2, with 9 nucleotides matching TRBD2. The V segment lost 5 bases and the J segment 5 bases; nucleotides outside the gene matches: 9. Germline V gene sequence: CDR1 SGHVS, CDR2 FNYEAQ. The CDR3 spans 16 residues. The CDR3 nucleotides read TGTGCCAGCAGCGCCTTGGGGACTAGCACGACCGGGGAGCTGTTTTTT. Its protein product is CASSALGTSTTGELFF.

This clonotype appeared a few times. This chain joins TRBV4-3 and TRBJ2-3; no clear D. CDR1 and CDR2 (germline): LGHNA, YSLEER. CDR3 length: 15 amino acids. Between the trimmed V and J ends, which lost 0 bases and 6 bases, there was a span of 13 bases. The CDR3 nucleotides read TGCGCCAGCAGCCAAGAGGTTGACTGGGCCGATACGCAGTATTTT. Translating it yields CASSQEVDWADTQYF.

The chain has TRBV29-1 and TRBJ1-5; TRBD1 might be the D (5 bases). The CDR3 runs to 13 residues. The germline CDR1 and CDR2 sequences are SQVTM and ANQGSEA. Trimming took off 3 bases at V and 15 bases at J, with 21 bases between the two ends. CDR3 DNA sequence: TGCAGCGTTGAGATAATGGACATGGGAGGTCGGCATTTT. It translates to CSVEIMDMGGRHF.